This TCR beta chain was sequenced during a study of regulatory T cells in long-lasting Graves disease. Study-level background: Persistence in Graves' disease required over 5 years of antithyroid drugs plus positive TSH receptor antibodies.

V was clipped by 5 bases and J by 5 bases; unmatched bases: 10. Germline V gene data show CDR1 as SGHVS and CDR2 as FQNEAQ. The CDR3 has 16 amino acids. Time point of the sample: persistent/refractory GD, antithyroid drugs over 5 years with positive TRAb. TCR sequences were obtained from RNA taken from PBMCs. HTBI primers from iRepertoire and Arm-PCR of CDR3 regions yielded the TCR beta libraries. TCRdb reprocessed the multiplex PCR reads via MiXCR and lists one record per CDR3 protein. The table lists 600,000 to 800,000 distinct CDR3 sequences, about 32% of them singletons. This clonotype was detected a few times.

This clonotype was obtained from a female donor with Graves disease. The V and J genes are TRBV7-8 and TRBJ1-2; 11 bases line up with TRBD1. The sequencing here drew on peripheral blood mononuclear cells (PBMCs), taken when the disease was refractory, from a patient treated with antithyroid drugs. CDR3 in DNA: TGTGCCAGCAGCGTCCGGGACAGGGGGGCTATTTATGGCTACACCTTC. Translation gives CASSVRDRGAIYGYTF.